The sequence of this TCR beta chain was determined in a study of cytomegalovirus exposure and HLA in healthy donors. The PCR had 60 Vbeta and 13 Jbeta primers. Libraries were prepared by immunoSEQ multiplex PCR; TCRdb keeps only in-frame clonotypes and omits some of them. The sample records roughly 160,000 clones, less than 85% being singletons. The CDR3 spans 15 residues. Germline CDR1 is SGHKS and CDR2 is YYEKEE (reference sequence). Deletions cut 2 bases from V and 3 bases from J, with 12 bases between. This clone was seen only a few times. V and J are TRBV5-5 and TRBJ1-5; D may be TRBD1 (6 bases). The TCR was taken from a man in his fifties or sixties in good health and CMV-seronegative. The sample consisted of PBMCs. DNA of the CDR3: TGTGCCAGCAGCTTCAAAGGGGGGGACAATCAGCCCCAGCATTTT. Translating it yields CASSFKGGDNQPQHF.